This T cell receptor beta chain was sequenced during a study of early T cells in non-severe SARS-CoV-2 infection. Individual cDNA molecules carried attached unique molecular identifiers. Using its own MiXCR run on the 5' RACE reads, TCRdb lists one record per CDR3 protein. The sample has 83,000 or so distinct CDR3 sequences; roughly a tenth are singletons. This clonotype has just a few counts. Source: whole blood, taken at baseline. The receptor was derived from an adult who was a healthcare worker with PCR-confirmed SARS-CoV-2 infection or an uninfected control (not recorded which).

CDR3 loop: CAISARLSRSADTQYF. In nucleotides, the CDR3 is TGTGCCATCAGTGCCCGCCTCTCAAGGAGCGCTGATACGCAGTATTTT. This chain joins TRBV10-3 and TRBJ2-3; D not resolved. The CDR3 loop spans 16 amino acids. Trimming stripped 4 bases from V and 6 bases from J, with 20 bases between. Germline V gives CDR1 ENHRY, CDR2 SYGVKD.